This TCR beta chain was retrieved from a study of CD8+ T cells in alopecia areata. Treatment given: oral pan-JAK inhibitor, 5-10 mg twice daily. The CDR3 consists of 11 residues. The germline V and J ends were trimmed by 7 bases and 1 base, with 7 bases remaining between them. Germline loops: CDR1 GTSNPN, CDR2 SVGIG (reference sequence). The sequencing template was cDNA reverse transcribed from extracted RNA. Method: immunoSEQ multiplex PCR; TCRdb's copy keeps in-frame clones and lacks some. The sample includes under 95,000 clones, just over 70% of them seen just once. Sequencing was performed on CD8+ T cells sorted from blood, taken between weeks 44 and 45, from a patient treated with tofacitinib. This chain links TRBV30 with TRBJ1-1, with unresolved D. The TCR sequence derives from a human donor with alopecia areata. The CDR3 DNA is TGTGCCTATACACAGAACACTGAAGCTTTCTTT. This sequence encodes CAYTQNTEAFF.